The T cell receptor (beta chain) described here comes from a study of T cells in Graves' hyperthyroidism and ophthalmopathy. Amplified regions were TCR beta CDR3 sequences from RNA transcripts. The HTBI primer set was used in a first-round RT-PCR of the TCR CDR3. TCRdb re-called the multiplex PCR reads through MiXCR, storing one row per CDR3 protein. The table records fewer than 850,000 distinct CDR3 sequences, approximately 15% of them present only once. From germline, CDR1 is SGHRS and CDR2 YFSETQ. The CDR3 runs 15 residues. With V trimmed by 2 bases and J by 4 bases, 4 bases remained unmatched. Of note for this clonotype: The antigen is unknown.

Study-level findings and limits: Stable hyperthyroidism was separated from ophthalmopathy by a model based on 13 V-J features.

Those with hyperthyroidism were 18 to 65 years old, newly diagnosed, and ill for under 2 months. This sample holds PBMCs from about 9.3 ml fresh peripheral blood. This chain connects TRBV5-1 to TRBJ2-5; 11 nucleotides line up with TRBD2. Sequenced sample: blood. The receptor comes from a man aged 50 to 59 with Graves' hyperthyroidism. CDR3 in DNA: TGCGCCAGCAGCTTACTAGCGGGAGTTCCAGAGACCCAGTACTTC. This gives the protein CASSLLAGVPETQYF.